The T cell receptor (beta chain) described here comes from a study of T cell responses to AZD1222 COVID-19 vaccine. General study findings and limits: Donors, mostly white British, included more females; clonal diversity was possibly underestimated.

Trimming at V came to 2 bases and at J to 7 bases, leaving 2 bases not matched to a gene. Germline CDR1 MRHNA, CDR2 SNTAGT. CDR3 size: 16 residues. In regard to this clone: The antigen remains unidentified.

TCRdb keeps only in-frame clones here, not all; method: immunoSEQ multiplex PCR. The table lists roughly 67,000 clones, about nine tenths of them singletons. The rearrangement links TRBV6-4 to TRBJ2-1; TRBD2 aligns across 16 bases. The source was peripheral blood, collected on day 0 of AZD1222 vaccination. The sequence was obtained from an adult in good health. CDR3 amino acids: CASSDRGLAGGNEQFF. The CDR3 DNA reads TGTGCCAGCAGTGACCGGGGACTAGCGGGAGGGAATGAGCAGTTCTTC.